This T cell receptor (beta chain) was recovered during a study of Ad26.COV2.S vaccination and SARS-CoV-2 variants. Study in general: This donor came from the COV1001 trial of Ad26.COV2.S. Whole-study results and caveats: Vaccinees showed greater spike-specific TCR breadth than placebo recipients. For non-spike TCRs, breadth in vaccine recipients resembled that in placebo recipients.

The treatment here: approximately 18 received Ad26.COV2.S at low or high dose, single or two shots; several received placebo; per-sample allocation not given. The samples were gathered on day 63 after the first injection of vaccine or placebo. The administered vaccine (an Ad26 vector) expressed Wuhan-strain SARS-CoV-2 spike. This CDR3 region has 16 residues. CDR1 is SGDLS, CDR2 YYNGEE, per germline. With 4 bases removed from V and 5 bases from J, the gap between germline ends came to 20 bases. This clone was seen a single time. As yet, its antigen is unknown. Using immunoSEQ multiplex PCR, the repertoire was profiled, and TCRdb retains in-frame clones only, with some absent. The table has 300,000 to 450,000 clones, around 83% seen once.

The sample consisted of peripheral blood, taken in a trial of Ad26.COV2.S vaccine versus placebo. This chain links TRBV9 with TRBJ2-3; tentative D call: TRBD1 (6 bases). The TCR sequence derives from a person aged 18-60 years who received the Ad26.COV2.S COVID-19 vaccine or a placebo. CDR3 in amino acids: CASSTGLAKQGDTQYF. The CDR3 DNA is TGTGCCAGCAGCACAGGATTAGCGAAACAGGGAGATACGCAGTATTTT.